Described below is a single TCR beta chain sequence and its context. This CDR3 contains 15 residues. Germline CDR1 is MNHEY and CDR2 is SVGAGI. V was shortened by 2 bases and J by 0 bases, with 5 bases between the two germline ends. The record originates from a study of blood T cell repertoires in COVID-19. The overall study: Specimens from acute and convalescent COVID-19 originated in the United States, Italy and Spain.

Methods used by the authors: Estimates of nucleated cell counts were drawn from the amplification of reference gene primers. Method: immunoSEQ multiplex PCR; TCRdb's copy keeps in-frame clones and lacks some. From that table come the V and J calls and clone size; the DNA was used to work out D and trimming. The sample includes over 150,000 clones, 84% of them seen just once. The chain is built from TRBV6-5 and TRBJ1-6; no clear D gene. This clonotype originated in a man in his fifties or sixties who had recovered from COVID-19. The sequencing sample was made of PBMCs or T cells enriched from blood (not recorded which). CDR3 bases: TGTGCCAGCAGTTACGGCTTCTCCTATAATTCACCCCTCCACTTT. Residues: CASSYGFSYNSPLHF.